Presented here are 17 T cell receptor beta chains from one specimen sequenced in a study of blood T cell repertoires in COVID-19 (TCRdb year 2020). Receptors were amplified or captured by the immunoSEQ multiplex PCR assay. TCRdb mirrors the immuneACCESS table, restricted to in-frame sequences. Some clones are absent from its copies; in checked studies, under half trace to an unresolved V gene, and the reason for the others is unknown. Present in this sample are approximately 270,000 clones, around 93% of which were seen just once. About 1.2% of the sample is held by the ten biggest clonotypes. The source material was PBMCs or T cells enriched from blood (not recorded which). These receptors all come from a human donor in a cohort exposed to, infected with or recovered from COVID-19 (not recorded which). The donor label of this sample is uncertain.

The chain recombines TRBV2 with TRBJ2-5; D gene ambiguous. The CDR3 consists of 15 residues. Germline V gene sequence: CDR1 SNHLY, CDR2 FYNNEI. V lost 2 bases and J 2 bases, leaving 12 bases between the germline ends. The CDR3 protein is CASSERQVWQETQYF. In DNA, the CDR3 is TGTGCCAGCAGTGAACGGCAGGTCTGGCAAGAGACCCAGTACTTC.

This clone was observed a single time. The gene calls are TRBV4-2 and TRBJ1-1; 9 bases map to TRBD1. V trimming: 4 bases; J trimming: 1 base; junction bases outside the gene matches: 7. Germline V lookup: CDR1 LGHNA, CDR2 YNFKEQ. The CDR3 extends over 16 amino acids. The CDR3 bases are TGTGCCAGCAGCCCAACCCCGGGACAGGGGAACACTGAAGCTTTCTTT. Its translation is CASSPTPGQGNTEAFF.

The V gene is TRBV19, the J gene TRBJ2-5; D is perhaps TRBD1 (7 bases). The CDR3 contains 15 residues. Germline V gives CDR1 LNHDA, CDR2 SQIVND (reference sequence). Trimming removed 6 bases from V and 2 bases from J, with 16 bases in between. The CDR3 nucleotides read TGTGCCAGTAGCGGACGGGGGACAGTTCAAGAGACCCAGTACTTC. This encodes CASSGRGTVQETQYF.

CDR3 in DNA: TGTGCCAGCAGTTTAGGGGCCAGACAGAATTCACCCCTCCACTTT. This translates into CASSLGARQNSPLHF. This chain links TRBV27 with TRBJ1-6; D perhaps matches TRBD1 (5 bases). The germline V gene has CDR1 MNHEY and CDR2 SMNVEV (reference sequence). The CDR3 length is 15 residues. V shed 2 bases and J shed 7 bases, with 12 bases lying between them.

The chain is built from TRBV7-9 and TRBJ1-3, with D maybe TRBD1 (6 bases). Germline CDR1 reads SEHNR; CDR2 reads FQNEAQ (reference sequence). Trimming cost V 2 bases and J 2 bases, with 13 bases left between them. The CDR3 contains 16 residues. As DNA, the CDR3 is TGTGCCAGCAGCTTACCCGGTGGACAGCCTGGAAACACCATATATTTT. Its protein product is CASSLPGGQPGNTIYF.

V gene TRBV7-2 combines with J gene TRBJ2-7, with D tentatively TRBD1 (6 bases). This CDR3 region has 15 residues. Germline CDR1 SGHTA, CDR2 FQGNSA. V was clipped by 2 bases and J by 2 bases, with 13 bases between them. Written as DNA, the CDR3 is TGTGCCAGCAGCTTACTGGACAGTCTCCCCTACGAGCAGTACTTC. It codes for CASSLLDSLPYEQYF.

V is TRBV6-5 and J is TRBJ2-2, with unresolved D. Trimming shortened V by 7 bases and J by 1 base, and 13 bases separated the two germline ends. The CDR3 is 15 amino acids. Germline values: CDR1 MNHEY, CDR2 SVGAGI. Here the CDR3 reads CASTPRGVNTGELFF. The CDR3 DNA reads TGTGCCAGCACCCCCCGAGGAGTGAACACCGGGGAGCTGTTTTTT.

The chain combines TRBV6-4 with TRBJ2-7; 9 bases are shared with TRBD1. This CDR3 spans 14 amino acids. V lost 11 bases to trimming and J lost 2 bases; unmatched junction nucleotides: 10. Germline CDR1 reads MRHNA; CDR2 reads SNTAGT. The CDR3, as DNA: TGTGCCGCCACCCGGACAGGGGTACCCTACGAGCAGTACTTC. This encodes CAATRTGVPYEQYF.

The CDR3 reads CASSLTRTVGGGYTF. CDR3 DNA: TGTGCCAGCAGCTTAACGCGGACAGTCGGAGGCGGCTACACCTTC. The V call is TRBV7-3, the J call TRBJ1-2, with D possibly being TRBD1 (6 bases). CDR3 size: 15 residues. V was trimmed by 0 bases and J by 8 bases, leaving 16 bases between them. Germline CDR1 reads SGHTA; CDR2 reads FQGTGA.

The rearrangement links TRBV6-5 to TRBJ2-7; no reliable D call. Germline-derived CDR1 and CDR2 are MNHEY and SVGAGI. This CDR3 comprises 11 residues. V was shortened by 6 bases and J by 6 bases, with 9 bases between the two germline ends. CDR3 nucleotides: TGTGCCAGCAGCCCCGAGGTCGAGCAGTACTTC. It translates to CASSPEVEQYF.

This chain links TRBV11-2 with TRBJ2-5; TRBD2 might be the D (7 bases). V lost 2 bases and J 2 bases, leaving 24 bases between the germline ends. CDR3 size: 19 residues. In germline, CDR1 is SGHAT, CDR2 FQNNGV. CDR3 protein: CASSLNDFLLGGDQETQYF. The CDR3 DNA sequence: TGTGCCAGCAGCTTAAACGACTTTCTCCTAGGGGGGGATCAAGAGACCCAGTACTTC.

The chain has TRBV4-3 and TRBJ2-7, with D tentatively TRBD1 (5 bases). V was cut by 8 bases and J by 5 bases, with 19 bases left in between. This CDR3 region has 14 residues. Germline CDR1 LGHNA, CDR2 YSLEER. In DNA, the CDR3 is TGCGCCAGCCGCTCACAGGACCTCTCGCACGAGCAGTACTTC. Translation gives CASRSQDLSHEQYF.

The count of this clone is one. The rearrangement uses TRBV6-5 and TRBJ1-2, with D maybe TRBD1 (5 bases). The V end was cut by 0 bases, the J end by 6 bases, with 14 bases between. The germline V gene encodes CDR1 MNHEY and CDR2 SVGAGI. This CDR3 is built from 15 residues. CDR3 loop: CASSYSRGTSNGYTF. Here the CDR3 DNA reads TGTGCCAGCAGTTACTCGAGAGGGACTTCAAATGGCTACACCTTC.

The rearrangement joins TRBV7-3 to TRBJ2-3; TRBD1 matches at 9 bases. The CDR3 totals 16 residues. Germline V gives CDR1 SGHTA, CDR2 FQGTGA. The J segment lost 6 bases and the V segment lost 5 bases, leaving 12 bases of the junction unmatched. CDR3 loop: CASSRGQGWGQDTQYF. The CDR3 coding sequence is TGTGCCAGCAGCAGAGGACAGGGGTGGGGACAGGATACGCAGTATTTT.

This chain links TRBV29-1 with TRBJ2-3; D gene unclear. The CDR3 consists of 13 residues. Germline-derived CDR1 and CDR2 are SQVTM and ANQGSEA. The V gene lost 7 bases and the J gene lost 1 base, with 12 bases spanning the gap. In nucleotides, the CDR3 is TGCAGCGCCTTCGTCAGCGGCACAGATACGCAGTATTTT. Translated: CSAFVSGTDTQYF.

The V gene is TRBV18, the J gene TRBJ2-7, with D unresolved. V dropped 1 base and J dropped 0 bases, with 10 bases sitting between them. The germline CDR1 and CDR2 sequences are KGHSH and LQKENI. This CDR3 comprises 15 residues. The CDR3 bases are TGTGCCAGCTCACCACGGCAGGCCAGCTCCTACGAGCAGTACTTC. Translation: CASSPRQASSYEQYF.

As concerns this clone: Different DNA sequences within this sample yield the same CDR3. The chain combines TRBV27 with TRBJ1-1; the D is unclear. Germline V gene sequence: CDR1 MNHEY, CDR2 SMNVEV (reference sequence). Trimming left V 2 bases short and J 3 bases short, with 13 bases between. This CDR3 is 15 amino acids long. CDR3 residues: CASSLSLSGYTEAFF. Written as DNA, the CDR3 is TGTGCCAGCAGTTTAAGTCTTTCGGGTTACACTGAAGCTTTCTTT.